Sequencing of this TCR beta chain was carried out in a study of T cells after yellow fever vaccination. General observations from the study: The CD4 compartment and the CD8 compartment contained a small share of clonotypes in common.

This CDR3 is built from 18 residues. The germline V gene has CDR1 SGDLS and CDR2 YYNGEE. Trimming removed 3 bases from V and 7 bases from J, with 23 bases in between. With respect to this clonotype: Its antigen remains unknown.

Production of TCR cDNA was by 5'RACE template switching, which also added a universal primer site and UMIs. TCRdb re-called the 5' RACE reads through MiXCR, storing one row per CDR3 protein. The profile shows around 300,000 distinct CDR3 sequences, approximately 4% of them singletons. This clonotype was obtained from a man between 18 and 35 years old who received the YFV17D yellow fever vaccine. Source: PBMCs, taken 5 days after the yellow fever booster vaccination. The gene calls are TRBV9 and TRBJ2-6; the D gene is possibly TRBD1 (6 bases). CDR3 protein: CASSGSEPHREVANVLTF. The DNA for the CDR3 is TGTGCCAGCAGCGGGTCCGAACCCCACAGGGAAGTCGCCAACGTCCTGACTTTC.